The clone carrying this TCR beta chain showed up many times. Its cognate antigen is unknown. Trimming took 5 bases from V and 3 from J; bases not matched to a gene: 10. The CDR3 has 15 residues. RNA extraction gave at least 5.5 micrograms of total RNA per sample. Next came a second PCR, run for roughly 7 to 12 cycles, which used a sample-barcoded 5' primer along with a J-beta primer mix. TCRdb re-analysed the 5' RACE reads in MiXCR, keeping a single row per CDR3 protein. The sample consists of approximately 700,000 distinct CDR3 sequences, around 32% of them appearing once. This sample was taken from a study of blood T cells in healthy people across ages. Study at large: Capture by template switching was about one barcoded beta molecule per two T cells.

Notes on the study in general: Conclusively comparing naive with antigen-experienced cells was impossible with unsorted PBMCs. Estimated diversity that came from one million T cells was considered an underestimate.

This sequence was found in a woman over 75 in good health. J is TRBJ2-7 and V is TRBV12-3 or TRBV12-4, with 7 nucleotides matching TRBD1. The sequencing sample was made of blood. Written as DNA, the CDR3 is TGTGCCAGCAGTCTCCGGGACAGCCTATTCTACGAGCAGTACTTC. Translation: CASSLRDSLFYEQYF.